This record concerns one T cell receptor beta chain sequence. This CDR3 has 13 residues. Trimming stripped 5 bases from V and 7 bases from J, with 12 bases between. Germline assignment: CDR1 KGHSH and CDR2 LQKENI. These data originate in a study of blood T cell repertoires in COVID-19. Using immunoSEQ multiplex PCR, the repertoire was profiled, and TCRdb retains in-frame clones only, with some absent. The sample consists of 100,000 to 120,000 clones, about 80% of them appearing once. The sample comprised peripheral blood. J is TRBJ1-3 and V is TRBV18; a weak D match, TRBD1 (6 bases). The clonotype originates from a woman aged 70 to 79 with acute or convalescent COVID-19. Here the CDR3 reads CASSSSRGNTIYF. In DNA, the CDR3 is TGTGCCAGCTCATCTTCGAGGGGGAACACCATATATTTT.